These 27 T cell receptor beta chains were all obtained from the same sample, sequenced in a study of T-cell memory formation after mild COVID-19. One entry per CDR3 protein, called by TCRdb with MiXCR from the 5' RACE reads. The repertoire holds under 450,000 distinct CDR3 sequences, with around a quarter as singletons. The sequencing sample was made of PBMCs or a T cell subset sorted from them (not recorded which). The source of these receptors is an adult woman who had mild COVID-19 (a few samples of this study predate the infection). Cell type and time point are not known.

This chain uses TRBV7-2 with TRBJ2-1; maybe TRBD1 (5 bases). CDR1 and CDR2 from the germline V gene are SGHTA and FQGNSA. Trimming left V 2 bases short and J 5 bases short, with 7 bases between. The CDR3 extends over 13 amino acids. Here the CDR3 DNA reads TGTGCCAGCAGCTTACAGGGAAACAATGAGCAGTTCTTC. It codes for CASSLQGNNEQFF.

This chain joins TRBV5-1 and TRBJ2-1; 7 bases match TRBD1. CDR1 SGHRS and CDR2 YFSETQ come from the germline V gene. This CDR3 region has 15 residues. With 7 bases clipped from V and 10 bases from J, the junction kept 17 bases outside the gene matches. The CDR3 sequence is CASGGTRQGLGEQFF. The CDR3 DNA is TGCGCCAGCGGGGGTACGAGACAGGGATTGGGCGAGCAGTTCTTC.

At least ten counts were recorded for this clonotype. V is TRBV12-3 or TRBV12-4 and J is TRBJ2-7; 10 positions agree with TRBD1. The CDR3 is 13 residues long. V was clipped by 6 bases and J by 2 bases; unmatched bases: 1. CDR3 residues: CASSGTGAYEQYF. The CDR3 DNA sequence: TGTGCCAGCAGCGGGACAGGGGCCTACGAGCAGTACTTC.

The chain joins TRBV12-3 or TRBV12-4 to TRBJ1-2; weak D call: TRBD1 (5 bases). The CDR3 runs to 12 residues. The V end was cut by 5 bases, the J end by 13 bases, with 17 bases between. CDR3 amino acids: CASSDTGLAATF. The CDR3 region has the DNA TGTGCCAGCAGTGATACGGGGCTCGCGGCCACCTTC.

This clonotype was found a few times. The J gene is TRBJ2-1, the V gene TRBV5-1; 10 bases agree with TRBD2. V gave up 4 bases and J gave up 5 bases; unmatched junction bases: 3. The CDR3 loop spans 14 amino acids. Germline CDR1 SGHRS, CDR2 YFSETQ. CDR3 bases: TGCGCCAGCAGCCTAGCGGGAGTCAACAATGAGCAGTTCTTC. Translated: CASSLAGVNNEQFF.

The V call is TRBV12-3 or TRBV12-4, the J call TRBJ2-7; TRBD1 matches 8 bases. J gave up 5 bases and V 9 bases, and 12 bases lay outside the gene matches. This CDR3 has 14 amino acids. As DNA, the CDR3 is TGTGCCAGTACCGACAGGGGATCCTTTGACGAGCAGTACTTC. Its translation is CASTDRGSFDEQYF.

The rearrangement joins TRBV3-1 to TRBJ2-3, with unresolved D. The CDR3 runs to 13 residues. Trimming left V 4 bases short and J 0 bases short, with 5 bases between. Germline values: CDR1 LGHDT, CDR2 YNNKEL (reference sequence). The CDR3 DNA sequence: TGTGCCAGCAGCCGGCACAGCACAGATACGCAGTATTTT. Protein: CASSRHSTDTQYF.

This clonotype was counted ten times or more. The chain joins TRBV5-6 to TRBJ1-1; no firm D call. V was clipped by 0 bases and J by 1 base, with 7 bases between them. Germline V gene sequence: CDR1 SGHDT, CDR2 YYEEEE. The CDR3 has 14 amino acids. As DNA, the CDR3 is TGTGCCAGCAGCTTGGGGGCAGCGAACACTGAAGCTTTCTTT. Translating it yields CASSLGAANTEAFF.

In this sample, this clonotype turned up a few times. The V call is TRBV7-2, the J call TRBJ1-2; unclear D gene. Germline CDR1 is SGHTA and CDR2 is FQGNSA. The CDR3 has 17 residues. Deletions cut 5 bases from V and 4 bases from J, with 23 bases between. The CDR3 DNA follows: TGTGCCAGCAGCCGACTGGCCCCTACTTCAAAGACCTATGGCTACACCTTC. Translated, it gives CASSRLAPTSKTYGYTF.

A few counts support this clonotype. The chain combines TRBV24-1 with TRBJ2-7; D is unclear. V was cut by 5 bases and J by 0 bases, with 7 bases left in between. Germline lookup yields CDR1 KGHDR and CDR2 SFDVKD. The CDR3 has 13 residues. CDR3 amino acids: CATSALFSYEQYF. The CDR3 nucleotides read TGTGCCACCAGTGCCCTCTTCTCCTACGAGCAGTACTTC.

This clonotype was detected only a few times. This sequence joins TRBV5-5 and TRBJ2-3; 8 nucleotides line up with TRBD1. After removal of 0 bases from V and 1 base from J, the junction contained 7 bases not matched to a gene. CDR3 length: 17 residues. CDR1 is SGHKS, CDR2 YYEKEE, per germline (reference sequence). The CDR3 reads CASSLGQGSSRTDTQYF. The DNA of the CDR3 is TGTGCCAGCAGCTTGGGACAGGGGTCGAGCCGCACAGATACGCAGTATTTT.

The J gene is TRBJ2-3, the V gene TRBV7-3, with 8 positions matching TRBD2. Germline values: CDR1 SGHTA, CDR2 FQGTGA. The CDR3 spans 16 residues. V lost 4 bases, J lost 4 bases, and 10 bases stayed unmatched. CDR3 DNA sequence: TGTGCCAGCAGCTCCAAGAGCGGGAGAGGGGCAGATACGCAGTATTTT. Encoded protein: CASSSKSGRGADTQYF.

This chain uses TRBV5-1 with TRBJ2-3; 12 bases line up with TRBD2. The CDR3 extends over 14 amino acids. J was trimmed by 6 bases and V by 4 bases; bases with no gene match: 3. Germline values: CDR1 SGHRS, CDR2 YFSETQ. The CDR3 DNA reads as TGCGCCAGCAGCCTAGCGGGGGGGTACGATACGCAGTATTTT. Translating gives CASSLAGGYDTQYF.

This clonotype was seen more than once but under ten times. This chain uses TRBV15 with TRBJ2-4; no clear D. CDR3 length equals 15 residues. Germline loops: CDR1 LNHNV, CDR2 YYDKDF (reference sequence). V lost 3 bases, J lost 0 bases, and 9 bases lay in between. DNA of the CDR3: TGTGCCACCAGCAGCAATTGGTTAGCCAAAAACATTCAGTACTTC. Encoded protein: CATSSNWLAKNIQYF.

This chain connects TRBV10-3 to TRBJ1-2; possible D gene TRBD1, 5 bases. Trimming removed 2 bases from V and 8 bases from J, with 18 bases in between. The CDR3 consists of 15 residues. CDR1 and CDR2 from the germline V gene are ENHRY and SYGVKD. The CDR3 loop reads CAISEVGQGLLGYTF. The CDR3 DNA reads TGTGCCATCAGTGAGGTCGGGCAGGGACTGTTAGGCTACACCTTC.

The genes are TRBV4-3 and TRBJ2-2; the D gene is possibly TRBD2 (5 bases). V dropped 0 bases and J dropped 3 bases, with 14 bases sitting between them. The germline CDR1 and CDR2 sequences are LGHNA and YSLEER. The CDR3 contains 17 residues. The DNA for the CDR3 is TGCGCCAGCAGCCAAGACGGGCTAGCCCAATACACCGGGGAGCTGTTTTTT. This gives the protein CASSQDGLAQYTGELFF.

The V gene is TRBV24-1, the J gene TRBJ2-1; D is possibly TRBD1 or TRBD2 (5 bases each). The CDR3 is made up of 16 amino acids. The ends were cut back, 4 bases at V and 7 bases at J, with 19 bases in the middle. CDR1 KGHDR and CDR2 SFDVKD come from the germline V gene. The CDR3 bases are TGTGCCACCAGTGACTCGGGACCGACGACTTTGAATGAGCAGTTCTTC. Protein sequence: CATSDSGPTTLNEQFF.

This sequence joins TRBV6-6 and TRBJ2-1; D is unclear. This CDR3 has 12 residues. Germline V gene lookup returns CDR1 MNHNY and CDR2 SVGAGI (reference sequence). V dropped 5 bases and J dropped 7 bases, with 9 bases sitting between them. CDR3 in amino acids: CASSVWGNEQFF. The CDR3 DNA sequence: TGTGCCAGCAGTGTCTGGGGAAATGAGCAGTTCTTC.

This rearrangement joins TRBV27 to TRBJ2-4, with D hard to call. Germline CDR1 reads MNHEY; CDR2 reads SMNVEV (reference sequence). The CDR3 runs to 13 residues. Between the trimmed V and J ends, which lost 2 bases and 5 bases, there was a span of 7 bases. Written as DNA, the CDR3 is TGTGCCAGCAGTTTACCTACCGAAAACATTCAGTACTTC. It specifies CASSLPTENIQYF.

The CDR3: CASSILRGAYEQYF. DNA for the CDR3: TGTGCCAGCAGTATTCTCAGGGGAGCCTACGAGCAGTACTTC. The chain recombines TRBV12-3 or TRBV12-4 with TRBJ2-7; D possibly corresponds to TRBD1 (6 bases). The length of the CDR3 is 14 residues. Trimming pared 5 bases from V and 2 bases from J, leaving 13 bases between.

This clonotype was seen at least ten times. The chain is built from TRBV12-3 or TRBV12-4 and TRBJ2-7, with D hard to call. The CDR3 consists of 13 residues. The germline V and J ends were trimmed by 2 bases and 2 bases, with 7 bases remaining between them. CDR3 residues: CASSLNTPYEQYF. In DNA form, the CDR3 reads TGTGCCAGCAGTTTAAACACGCCCTACGAGCAGTACTTC.

This clonotype was counted only a few times. The CDR3 DNA reads as TGTGCCAGCAGTTACTCGTCTGCATTTGGGGGCACTGAAGCTTTCTTT. It specifies CASSYSSAFGGTEAFF. The genes are TRBV6-5 and TRBJ1-1; D may be TRBD1 (5 bases). V was shortened by 0 bases and J by 4 bases, with 15 bases between the two germline ends. This CDR3 comprises 16 residues. CDR1 is MNHEY, CDR2 SVGAGI, per germline.

This rearrangement joins TRBV5-1 to TRBJ2-7; 12 bases are a match to TRBD1. V shed 4 bases and J 3 bases; nucleotides not matched to a gene: 5. The CDR3 is 15 amino acids. Germline CDR1 and CDR2: SGHRS and YFSETQ. CDR3 in DNA: TGCGCCAGCAGCACGGGACAGGGGGCGTACTACGAGCAGTACTTC. It codes for CASSTGQGAYYEQYF.

This chain uses TRBV5-1 with TRBJ1-3; D possibly corresponds to TRBD1 (6 bases). The CDR3 has 14 amino acids. The V and J ends lost 1 base and 2 bases respectively, with 7 bases between them. CDR1 is SGHRS and CDR2 is YFSETQ in the germline V gene. CDR3 protein: CASSLNRAGNTIYF. The CDR3 region has the DNA TGCGCCAGCAGCTTGAACAGGGCTGGAAACACCATATATTTT.

Only a few counts were recorded for this clonotype. The V call is TRBV7-9, the J call TRBJ1-4; the D is unclear. Trimming removed 0 bases at V and 7 bases at J, with 15 bases between. The CDR3 consists of 16 residues. Germline V lookup: CDR1 SEHNR, CDR2 FQNEAQ (reference sequence). The CDR3 region is CASSLARRVKGEKLFF. CDR3 nucleotides: TGTGCCAGCAGCTTAGCGCGAAGGGTAAAGGGTGAAAAACTGTTTTTT.

The table lists this clonotype with many counts. The chain recombines TRBV7-2 with TRBJ1-1, with D possibly matching TRBD1 (5 bases). This CDR3 comprises 22 residues. V was pared by 5 bases and J by 0 bases, with 34 bases between. Germline CDR1 SGHTA, CDR2 FQGNSA. CDR3 DNA sequence: TGTGCCAGCAGCCTAGTCAGAGGCGGGGGAGGTCGAAAACGGGCCTTGAACACTGAAGCTTTCTTT. Protein: CASSLVRGGGGRKRALNTEAFF.

The V gene is TRBV6-5, the J gene TRBJ1-1, with D possibly matching TRBD1 (5 bases). There are 15 residues in the CDR3. Germline CDR1 and CDR2: MNHEY and SVGAGI. Trimming pared 5 bases from V and 0 bases from J, leaving 13 bases between. The CDR3 protein is CASSNGGTVNTEAFF. The CDR3 nucleotides read TGTGCCAGCAGTAACGGCGGGACGGTGAACACTGAAGCTTTCTTT.